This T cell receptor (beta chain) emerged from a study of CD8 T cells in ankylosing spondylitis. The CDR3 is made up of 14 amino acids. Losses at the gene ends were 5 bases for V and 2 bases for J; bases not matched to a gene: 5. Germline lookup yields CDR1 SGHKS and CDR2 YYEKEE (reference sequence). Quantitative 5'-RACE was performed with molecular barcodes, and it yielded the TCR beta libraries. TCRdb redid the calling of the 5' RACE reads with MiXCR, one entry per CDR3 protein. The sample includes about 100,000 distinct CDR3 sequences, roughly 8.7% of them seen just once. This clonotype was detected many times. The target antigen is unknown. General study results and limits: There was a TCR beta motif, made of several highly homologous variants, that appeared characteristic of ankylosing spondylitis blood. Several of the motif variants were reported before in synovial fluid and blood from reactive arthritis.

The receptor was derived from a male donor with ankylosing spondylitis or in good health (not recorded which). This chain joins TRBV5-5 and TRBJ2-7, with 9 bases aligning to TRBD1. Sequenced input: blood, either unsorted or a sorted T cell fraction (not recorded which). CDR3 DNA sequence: TGTGCCAGCAGTGCCGGGACAGGGCCCTACGAGCAGTACTTC. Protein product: CASSAGTGPYEQYF. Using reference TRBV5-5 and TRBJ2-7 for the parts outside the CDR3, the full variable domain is DAGVTQSPTHLIKTRGQQVTLRCSPISGHKSVSWYQQVLGQGPQFIFQYYEKEERGRGNFPDRFSARQFPNYSSELNVNALLLGDSALYLCASSAGTGPYEQYFGPGTRLTVT.